This T cell receptor (beta chain) was obtained from a study of T cell responses to AZD1222 COVID-19 vaccine. General study points: Without day 14 samples, only post-peak T cell repertoires were studied.

The CDR3 contains 15 residues. Trimming stripped 3 bases from V and 1 base from J, with 12 bases between. Germline CDR1 is SGHAT and CDR2 is FQNNGV. Measured with immunoSEQ multiplex PCR; TCRdb has only the in-frame clones, and not every one. Of roughly 97,000 clones in the sample, around 86% were seen once. Concerning this clone: What it binds is not known.

The sequence came from an adult who received the MenACWY meningococcal vaccine as a control. The rearrangement uses TRBV11-2 and TRBJ2-5; D remains ambiguous. Material: peripheral blood, obtained 28 days after the second dose of the MenACWY control vaccine. The CDR3 is CASSFEWFTQETQYF. CDR3 sequence (DNA): TGTGCCAGCAGCTTTGAATGGTTTACCCAAGAGACCCAGTACTTC.